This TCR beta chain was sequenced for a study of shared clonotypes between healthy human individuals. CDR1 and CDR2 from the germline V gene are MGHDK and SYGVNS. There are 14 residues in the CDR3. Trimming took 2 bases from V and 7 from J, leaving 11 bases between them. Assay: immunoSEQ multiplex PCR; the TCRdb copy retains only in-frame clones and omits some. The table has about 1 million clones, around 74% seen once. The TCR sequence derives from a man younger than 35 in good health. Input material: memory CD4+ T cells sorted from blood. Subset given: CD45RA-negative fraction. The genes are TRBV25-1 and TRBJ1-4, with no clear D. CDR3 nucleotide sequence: TGTGCCAGCAGTGAACCGGGCAGCCCTGAAAAACTGTTTTTT. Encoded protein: CASSEPGSPEKLFF. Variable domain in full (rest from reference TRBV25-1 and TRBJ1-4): EADIYQTPRYLVIGTGKKITLECSQTMGHDKMYWYQQDPGMELHLIHYSYGVNSTEKGDLSSESTVSRIRTEHFPLTLESARPSHTSQYLCASSEPGSPEKLFFGSGTQLSVL.